The clone carrying this T cell receptor (beta chain) occurred many times. In germline, CDR1 is MDHEN, CDR2 SYDVKM. Trimming removed 2 bases from V and 4 bases from J; junction bases left unmatched: 6. CDR3 length: 17 amino acids. It was RNA transcripts that yielded the amplified TCR beta CDR3 regions. HTBI primers were used for first-round RT-PCR of the TCR CDR3. TCRdb analysed the multiplex PCR reads with MiXCR anew, one entry per CDR3 protein. The sample has some 320,000 distinct CDR3 sequences, around 13% seen once. Pregnant or lactating patients were excluded, as were those with uncontrolled infection or other autoimmune disease. It was 10 ml of fresh peripheral blood that supplied the PBMCs. The sample comes from a study of T cells in Graves' hyperthyroidism and ophthalmopathy.

The receptor was isolated from a woman in her 40s with Graves' ophthalmopathy. Sequenced input: blood. This chain uses TRBV28 with TRBJ2-1; 12 bases map to TRBD2. CDR3 sequence: CASSLDLAGGPYNEQFF. CDR3 nucleotides: TGTGCCAGCAGTTTAGATCTAGCGGGAGGGCCGTACAATGAGCAGTTCTTC.